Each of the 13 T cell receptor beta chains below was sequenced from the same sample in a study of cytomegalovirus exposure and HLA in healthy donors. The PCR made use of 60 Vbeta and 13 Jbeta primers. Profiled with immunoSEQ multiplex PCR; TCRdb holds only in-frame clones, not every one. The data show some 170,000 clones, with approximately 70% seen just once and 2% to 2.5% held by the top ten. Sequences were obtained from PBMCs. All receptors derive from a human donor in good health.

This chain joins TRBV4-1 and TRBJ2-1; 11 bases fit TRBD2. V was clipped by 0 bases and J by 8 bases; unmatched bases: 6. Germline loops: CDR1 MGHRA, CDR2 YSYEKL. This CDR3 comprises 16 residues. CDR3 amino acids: CASSQDVAGGRDEQFF. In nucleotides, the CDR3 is TGCGCCAGCAGCCAAGACGTAGCGGGGGGGCGGGATGAGCAGTTCTTC.

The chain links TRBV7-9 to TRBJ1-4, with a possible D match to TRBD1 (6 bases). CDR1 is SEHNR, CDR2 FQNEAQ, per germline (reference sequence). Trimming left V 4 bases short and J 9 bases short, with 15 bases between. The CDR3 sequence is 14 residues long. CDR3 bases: TGTGCCAGCAGCTACAGGGAGCGGGGACAAAAACTGTTTTTT. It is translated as CASSYRERGQKLFF.

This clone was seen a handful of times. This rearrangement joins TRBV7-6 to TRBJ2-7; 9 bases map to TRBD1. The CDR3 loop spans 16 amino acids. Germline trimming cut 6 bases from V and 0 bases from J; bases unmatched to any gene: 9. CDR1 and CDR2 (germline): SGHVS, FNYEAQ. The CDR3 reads CASRPGPGQGSYEQYF. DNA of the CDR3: TGTGCCAGCAGGCCTGGCCCGGGACAGGGCTCCTACGAGCAGTACTTC.

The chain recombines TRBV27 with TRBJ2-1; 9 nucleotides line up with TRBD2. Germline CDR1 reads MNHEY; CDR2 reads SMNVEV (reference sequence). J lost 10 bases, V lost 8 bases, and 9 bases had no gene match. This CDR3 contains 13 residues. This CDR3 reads CASRPSGGREQFF. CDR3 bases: TGTGCCAGCCGGCCGAGCGGGGGGCGGGAGCAGTTCTTC.

The CDR3 DNA follows: TGTGCCAGCAGCTTTGGCGGGGGTCACAATGAGCAGTTCTTC. Translating gives CASSFGGGHNEQFF. The chain recombines TRBV7-2 with TRBJ2-1; TRBD2 matches at 7 bases. From germline, CDR1 is SGHTA and CDR2 FQGNSA. The CDR3 totals 14 residues. The V gene end was trimmed by 3 bases and the J gene end by 5 bases; junction bases not matched to a gene: 4.

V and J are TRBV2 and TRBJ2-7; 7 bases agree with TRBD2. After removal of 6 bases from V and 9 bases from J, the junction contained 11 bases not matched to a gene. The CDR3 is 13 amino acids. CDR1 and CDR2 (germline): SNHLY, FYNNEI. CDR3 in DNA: TGTGCCAGCAGCCCGACACGTTCGGGAGGGCAGTACTTC. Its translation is CASSPTRSGGQYF.

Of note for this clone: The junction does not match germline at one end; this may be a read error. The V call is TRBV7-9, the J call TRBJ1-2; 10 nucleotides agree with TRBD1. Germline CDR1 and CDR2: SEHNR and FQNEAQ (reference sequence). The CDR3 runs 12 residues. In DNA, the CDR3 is TGTTCCAGCAGCTTGGGACAGGGGATGTATACCTTC. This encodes CSSSLGQGMYTF.

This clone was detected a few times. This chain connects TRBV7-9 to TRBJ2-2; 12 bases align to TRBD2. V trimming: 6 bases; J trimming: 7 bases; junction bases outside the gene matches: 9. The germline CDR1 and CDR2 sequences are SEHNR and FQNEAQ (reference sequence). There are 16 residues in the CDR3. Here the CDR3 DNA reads TGTGCCAGCAGACGACTAGCGGGGGTCTCTGGCGGGGAGCTGTTTTTT. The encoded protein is CASRRLAGVSGGELFF.

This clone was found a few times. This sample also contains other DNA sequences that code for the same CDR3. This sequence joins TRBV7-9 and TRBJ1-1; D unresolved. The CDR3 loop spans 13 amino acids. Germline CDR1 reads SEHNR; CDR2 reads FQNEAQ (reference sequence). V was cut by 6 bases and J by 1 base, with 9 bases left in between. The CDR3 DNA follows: TGTGCCAGCAGTCTCGACACGAACACTGAAGCTTTCTTT. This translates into CASSLDTNTEAFF.

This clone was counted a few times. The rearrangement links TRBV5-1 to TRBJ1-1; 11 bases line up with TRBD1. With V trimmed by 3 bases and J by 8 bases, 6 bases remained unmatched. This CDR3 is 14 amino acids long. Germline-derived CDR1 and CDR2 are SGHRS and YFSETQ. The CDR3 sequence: CASSWTGGEGEAFF. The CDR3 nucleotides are TGCGCCAGCAGCTGGACAGGGGGCGAAGGAGAAGCTTTCTTT.

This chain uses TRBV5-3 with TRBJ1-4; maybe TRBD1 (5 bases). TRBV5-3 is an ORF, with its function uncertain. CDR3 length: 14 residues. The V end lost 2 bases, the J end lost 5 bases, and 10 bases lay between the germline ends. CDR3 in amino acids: CARSFRVINEKLFF. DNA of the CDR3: TGTGCCAGAAGCTTCAGGGTCATCAATGAAAAACTGTTTTTT.

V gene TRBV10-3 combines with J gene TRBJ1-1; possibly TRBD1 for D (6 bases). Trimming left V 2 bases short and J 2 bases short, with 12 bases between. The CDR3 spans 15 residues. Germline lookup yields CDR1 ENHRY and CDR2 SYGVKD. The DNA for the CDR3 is TGTGCCATCAGTGAGCCACAGGGACATAACACTGAAGCTTTCTTT. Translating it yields CAISEPQGHNTEAFF.

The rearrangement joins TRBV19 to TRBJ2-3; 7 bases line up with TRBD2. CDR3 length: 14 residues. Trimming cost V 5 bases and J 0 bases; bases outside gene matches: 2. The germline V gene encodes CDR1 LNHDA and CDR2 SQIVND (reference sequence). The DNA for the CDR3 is TGTGCCAGTAGTCGGGGGGACAGCACAGATACGCAGTATTTT. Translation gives CASSRGDSTDTQYF.